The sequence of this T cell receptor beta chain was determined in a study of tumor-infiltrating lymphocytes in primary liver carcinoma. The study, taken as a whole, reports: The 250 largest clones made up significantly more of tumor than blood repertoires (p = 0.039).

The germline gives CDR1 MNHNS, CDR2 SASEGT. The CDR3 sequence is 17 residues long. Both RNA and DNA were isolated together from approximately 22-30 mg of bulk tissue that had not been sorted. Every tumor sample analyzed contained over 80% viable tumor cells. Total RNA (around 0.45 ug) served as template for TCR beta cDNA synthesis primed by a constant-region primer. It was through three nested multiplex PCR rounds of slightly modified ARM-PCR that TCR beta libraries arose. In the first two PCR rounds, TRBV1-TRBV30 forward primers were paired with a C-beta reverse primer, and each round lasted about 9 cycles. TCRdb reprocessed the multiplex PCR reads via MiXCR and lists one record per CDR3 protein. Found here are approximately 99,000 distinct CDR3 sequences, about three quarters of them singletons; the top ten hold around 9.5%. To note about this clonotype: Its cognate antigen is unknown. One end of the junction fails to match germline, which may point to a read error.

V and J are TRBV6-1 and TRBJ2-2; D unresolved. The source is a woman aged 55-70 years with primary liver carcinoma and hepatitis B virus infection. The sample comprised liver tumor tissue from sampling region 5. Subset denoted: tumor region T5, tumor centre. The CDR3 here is CVSSELTRITNTGELFF. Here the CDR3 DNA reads TGTGTCAGCAGTGAGTTAACTCGTATAACGAACACCGGGGAGCTGTTTTTT.